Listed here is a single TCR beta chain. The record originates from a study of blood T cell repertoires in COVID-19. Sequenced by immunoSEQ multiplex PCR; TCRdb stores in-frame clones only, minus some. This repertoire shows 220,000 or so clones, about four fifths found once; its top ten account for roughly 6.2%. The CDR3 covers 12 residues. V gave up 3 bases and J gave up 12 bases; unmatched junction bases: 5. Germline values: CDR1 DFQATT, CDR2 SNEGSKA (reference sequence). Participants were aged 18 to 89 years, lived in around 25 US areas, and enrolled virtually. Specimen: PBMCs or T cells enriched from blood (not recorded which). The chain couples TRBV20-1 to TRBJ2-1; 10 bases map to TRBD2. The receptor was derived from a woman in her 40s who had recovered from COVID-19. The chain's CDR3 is CSASGTSDLQFF. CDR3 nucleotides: TGCAGTGCTAGTGGGACTAGCGACCTGCAGTTCTTC.